This TCR beta chain was profiled in a study of blood T cell repertoires in COVID-19. As for the study in general: Researchers got acute and convalescent COVID-19 samples from the United States, Italy and Spain. PBMCs, B-cell-depleted T cells, or T cells were the source of the cDNA or gDNA that made up the material.

The CDR3 has 15 residues. From germline, CDR1 is MGHRA and CDR2 YSYEKL. J lost 2 bases, V lost 5 bases, and 8 bases had no gene match. How the authors handled the data: Reference gene primer amplification yielded estimated nucleated cell counts. Some clones are missing from TCRdb's copy, which holds only in-frame ones; the method was immunoSEQ multiplex PCR. That table gives V, J and clone size, and the DNA gave D and trimming. Among approximately 30,000 clones, about 91% were seen once, and the ten largest hold roughly a quarter. The sample was peripheral blood. This clonotype was obtained from a human donor in a cohort sampled during active COVID-19. This rearrangement joins TRBV4-1 to TRBJ2-7; 8 bases map to TRBD2. Here the CDR3 reads CASSEGTGGTYEQYF. CDR3 DNA: TGCGCCAGCAGCGAAGGGACGGGGGGGACCTACGAGCAGTACTTC.